These 12 T cell receptor beta chains were sequenced from one sample in a study of blood T cell repertoires in COVID-19. Sequencing used immunoSEQ multiplex PCR; TCRdb keeps in-frame clones, though not all of them. The sample contains 150,000 or so clones, roughly 90% of which appear only once. The sample consisted of PBMCs or T cells enriched from blood (not recorded which). These receptors were obtained from a woman aged 45-59 years who had recovered from COVID-19.

CDR3 in DNA: TGCGCCAGCAGCCAAGAGAAGCGACAGGGGGACTACGAGCAGTACTTC. Translated, it gives CASSQEKRQGDYEQYF. The V call is TRBV4-1, the J call TRBJ2-7, with 9 nucleotides matching TRBD1. The CDR3 is 16 amino acids. Germline V lookup: CDR1 MGHRA, CDR2 YSYEKL. V trimming: 0 bases; J trimming: 3 bases; junction bases outside the gene matches: 6.

The rearrangement joins TRBV9 to TRBJ2-7; D may be TRBD2 (6 bases). CDR1 is SGDLS, CDR2 YYNGEE, per germline. V dropped 0 bases and J dropped 0 bases, with 13 bases sitting between them. The CDR3 extends over 16 amino acids. The CDR3 DNA sequence: TGTGCCAGCAGCGTAGATTGGCGGGGAAGCTCCTACGAGCAGTACTTC. Translating gives CASSVDWRGSSYEQYF.

The chain employs TRBV19 and TRBJ2-7, with 7 bases fitting TRBD1. V lost 6 bases and J lost 2; bases outside the gene matches: 19. The CDR3 is 18 residues long. Germline CDR1 is LNHDA and CDR2 is SQIVND (reference sequence). For the CDR3, the DNA is TGTGCCAGTAGCTTCTCCATCAATACAGGGGAGTGGACCTACGAGCAGTACTTC. Translation: CASSFSINTGEWTYEQYF.

The V gene is TRBV7-9, the J gene TRBJ1-4; a weak D match, TRBD1 (5 bases). V was cut by 3 bases and J by 0 bases, with 14 bases left in between. The CDR3 contains 17 residues. CDR1 SEHNR and CDR2 FQNEAQ come from the germline V gene (reference sequence). CDR3 residues: CASSFRQGLATNEKLFF. The CDR3 DNA sequence: TGTGCCAGCAGCTTCCGCCAGGGCCTTGCAACTAATGAAAAACTGTTTTTT.

The rearrangement links TRBV9 to TRBJ1-1; D unresolved. The CDR3 is made up of 15 amino acids. V lost 0 bases and J lost 1, with 10 bases in between. Germline CDR1 is SGDLS and CDR2 is YYNGEE. The CDR3 DNA is TGTGCCAGCAGCGTAGGGCTGGGAGGGAACACTGAAGCTTTCTTT. Its translation is CASSVGLGGNTEAFF.

The V and J genes are TRBV6-5 and TRBJ1-2; 7 bases align to TRBD1. CDR3 length equals 15 residues. V was pared by 0 bases and J by 6 bases, with 7 bases of the junction left unmatched. Germline CDR1 reads MNHEY; CDR2 reads SVGAGI. Here the CDR3 DNA reads TGTGCCAGCAGTTACTCGATAGGGGGCGCCGATGGCTACACCTTC. Translating it yields CASSYSIGGADGYTF.

This clone has only one observation. The chain carries TRBV21-1 and TRBJ1-1; the listed D gene, TRBD1, was not tested against the DNA. TRBV21-1 corresponds to a pseudogene. This CDR3 is 15 amino acids long. The CDR3 sequence: CASSKVGGMNTEAFF. The DNA of the CDR3 is TGTGCCAGCAGCAAAGTTGGGGGCATGAACACTGAAGCTTTCTTT.

V is TRBV2 and J is TRBJ2-1, with D perhaps TRBD2 (6 bases). This CDR3 region has 11 residues. Germline CDR1 is SNHLY and CDR2 is FYNNEI. The CDR3 nucleotides read TGTGCTTGGAGGGAAGGGAATGAGCAGTTCTTC. Translating it yields CAWREGNEQFF.

DNA of the CDR3: TGTGCCATCAGTGAGTCTGAGCGGGGGGCCTACACTGATACGCAGTATTTT. Translating it yields CAISESERGAYTDTQYF. V is TRBV10-3 and J is TRBJ2-3, with TRBD2 matching over 9 bases. The V and J ends lost 0 bases and 6 bases, in that order; junction bases with no gene match: 10. The germline V gene has CDR1 ENHRY and CDR2 SYGVKD. This CDR3 has 17 residues.

V gene TRBV11-3 combines with J gene TRBJ1-1; D is perhaps TRBD1 (6 bases). Germline V gene lookup returns CDR1 SGHNT and CDR2 YENEEA. The ends were cut back, 2 bases at V and 1 base at J, with 17 bases in the middle. The CDR3 extends over 17 amino acids. CDR3 coding DNA: TGTGCCAGCAGCTTACGGGGGGCCTTGGATGGGAACACTGAAGCTTTCTTT. Translating it yields CASSLRGALDGNTEAFF.

This chain links TRBV3-1 (or the pseudogene TRBV3-2) with TRBJ1-2; D is unresolved. The germline V gene has CDR1 LGHDT and CDR2 YNNKEL (reference sequence). Deletions cut 5 bases from V and 4 bases from J, with 20 bases between. This CDR3 comprises 16 residues. This CDR3 is CASSNHLTGESYGYTF. Here the CDR3 DNA reads TGTGCCAGCAGCAACCACCTTACGGGAGAGAGCTATGGCTACACCTTC.

The V call is TRBV27, the J call TRBJ2-7, with TRBD1 matching 7 bases. This CDR3 contains 16 residues. Germline CDR1 reads MNHEY; CDR2 reads SMNVEV (reference sequence). V lost 3 bases, J lost 6 bases, and 14 bases stayed unmatched. The CDR3 DNA sequence: TGTGCCAGCAGTTTTGTCCCGAGACAGGGTACGAGCGAGCAGTACTTC. This codes for CASSFVPRQGTSEQYF.